The TCR beta chain described here comes from a study of shared clonotypes between healthy human individuals. About 90 million PBMCs per unsorted sample were used for genomic DNA. This CDR3 has 14 amino acids. V lost 0 bases and J lost 7, with 9 bases in between. Germline V gene data show CDR1 as SGHDN and CDR2 as FVKESK. Evenly divided among several immunoSEQ plates was the genomic DNA of each subset. The quantity of DNA used in unsorted PBMC replicate PCRs was 300 ng, corresponding to 30,000 or so T cell genomes. Some clones are missing from TCRdb's copy, which holds only in-frame ones; the method was immunoSEQ multiplex PCR. The sample holds 450,000 to 600,000 clones, about 80% seen once.

The sequencing input was PBMCs. This chain links TRBV14 with TRBJ2-2; D ambiguous. The source is a woman aged 40 to 49 in good health. Some clones in this sample may be carry-over from other donors' samples. The DNA of the CDR3 is TGTGCCAGCAGCCAAGATCGACGCTACGGGGAGCTGTTTTTT. Encoded protein: CASSQDRRYGELFF.